This T cell receptor beta chain was observed in a study of blood T cell repertoires in COVID-19. As for the study in general: Sites across the United States, Italy and Spain contributed samples from acute and convalescent COVID-19. T cells, B-cell-depleted T cells, or PBMCs provided the cDNA or gDNA that served as material.

Assay: immunoSEQ multiplex PCR; the TCRdb copy retains only in-frame clones and omits some. The sample has 250,000 to 300,000 clones, around 80% seen once. The trim removed 0 bases at V and 7 bases at J, leaving 10 bases unmatched. This CDR3 is built from 16 residues. Germline V gene lookup returns CDR1 SQVTM and CDR2 ANQGSEA. This clone showed up just a few times. The chain carries TRBV29-1 and TRBJ2-3; TRBD2 matches 10 bases. Input material: peripheral blood. The clonotype comes from a man at least 80 years old with acute or convalescent COVID-19. Here the CDR3 reads CSVEDQASGSMHTQYF. The CDR3 DNA reads TGCAGCGTTGAAGATCAGGCTAGCGGGAGTATGCATACGCAGTATTTT.